Detailed here is one TCR beta chain. Its antigen remains unidentified. V was pared by 0 bases and J by 2 bases, with 5 bases of the junction left unmatched. This CDR3 region has 17 residues. Germline-derived CDR1 and CDR2 are SGDLS and YYNGEE. TCRdb's copy holds only in-frame clones and misses some; the assay was immunoSEQ multiplex PCR. The sample lists 100,000 to 130,000 clones, roughly 87% occurring once. This sample is part of a study of graft-versus-host responses after intestinal transplantation. For the study at large: Recipients were all induced with anti-thymocyte globulin, then given tacrolimus and steroids for 2 to 3 years.

Sequenced here: unstimulated CD4+ T cells sorted from spleen or lymph node cells, sampled before transplant. The chain couples TRBV9 to TRBJ2-1, with TRBD2 identical over 10 bases. This clonotype was sampled from a human donor who was the organ donor for an intestinal transplant. CDR3 nucleotides: TGTGCCAGCAGCGTAGGTCTCAGCGGGAGGGCCTACAATGAGCAGTTCTTC. This sequence encodes CASSVGLSGRAYNEQFF.